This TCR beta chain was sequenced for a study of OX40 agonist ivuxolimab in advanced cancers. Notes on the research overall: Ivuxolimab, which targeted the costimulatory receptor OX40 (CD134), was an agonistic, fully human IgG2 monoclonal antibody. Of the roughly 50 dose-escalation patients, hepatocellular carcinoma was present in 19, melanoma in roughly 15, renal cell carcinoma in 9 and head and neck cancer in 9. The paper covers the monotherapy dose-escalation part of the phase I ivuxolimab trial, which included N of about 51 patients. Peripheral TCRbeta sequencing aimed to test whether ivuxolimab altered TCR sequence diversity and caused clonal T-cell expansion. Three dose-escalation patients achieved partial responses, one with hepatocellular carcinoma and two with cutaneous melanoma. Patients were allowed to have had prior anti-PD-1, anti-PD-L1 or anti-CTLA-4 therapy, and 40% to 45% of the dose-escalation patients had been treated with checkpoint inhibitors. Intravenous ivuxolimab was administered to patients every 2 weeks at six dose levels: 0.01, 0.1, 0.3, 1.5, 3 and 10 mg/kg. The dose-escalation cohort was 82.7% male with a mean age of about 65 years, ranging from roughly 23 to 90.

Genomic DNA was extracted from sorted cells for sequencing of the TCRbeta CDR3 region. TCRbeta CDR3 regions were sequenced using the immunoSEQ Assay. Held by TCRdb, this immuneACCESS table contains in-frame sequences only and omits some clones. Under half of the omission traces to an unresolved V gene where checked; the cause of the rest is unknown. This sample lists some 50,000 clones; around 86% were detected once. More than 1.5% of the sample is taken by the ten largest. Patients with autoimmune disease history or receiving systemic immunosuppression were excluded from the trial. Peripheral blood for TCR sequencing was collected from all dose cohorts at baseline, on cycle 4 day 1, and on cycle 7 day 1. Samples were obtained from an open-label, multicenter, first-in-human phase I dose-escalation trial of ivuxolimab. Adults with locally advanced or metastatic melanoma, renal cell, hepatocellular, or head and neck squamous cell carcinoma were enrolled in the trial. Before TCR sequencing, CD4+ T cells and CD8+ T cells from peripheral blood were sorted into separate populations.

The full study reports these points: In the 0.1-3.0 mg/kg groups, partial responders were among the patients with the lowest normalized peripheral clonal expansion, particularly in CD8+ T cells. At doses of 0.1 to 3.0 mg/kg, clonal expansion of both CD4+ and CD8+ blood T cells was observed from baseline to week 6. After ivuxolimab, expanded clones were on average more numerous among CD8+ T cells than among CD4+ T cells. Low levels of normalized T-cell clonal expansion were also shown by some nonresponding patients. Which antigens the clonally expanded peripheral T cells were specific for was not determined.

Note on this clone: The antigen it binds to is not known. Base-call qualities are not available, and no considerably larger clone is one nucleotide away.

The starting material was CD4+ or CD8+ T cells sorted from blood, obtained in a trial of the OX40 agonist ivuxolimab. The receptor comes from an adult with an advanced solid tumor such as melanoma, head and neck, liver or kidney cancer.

The CDR3 protein is CASNFGEQYV. The DNA sequence follows: TGTGCCAGCAACTTTGGTGAGCAGTACGTC. Recombination connected TRBV6-5 to TRBJ2-7, with the D gene uncertain. The germline V gene yields MNHEY for CDR1 and SVGAGI for CDR2. V was cut back by 7 bases and J by 7 bases, leaving a gap of 8 bases between them. The cysteine opens and the valine closes a CDR3 of 10 amino acids. Only the CDR3 part of the read is kept: 30 bases, read in frame from the first base.